These 19 T cell receptor beta chains were sequenced from one sample in a study of chronic HIV infection and antiretroviral therapy. TCRdb reprocessed the 5' RACE reads with MiXCR, giving one entry per CDR3 protein. The sample holds about 31,000 distinct CDR3 sequences, about 9.6% seen once. Material for sequencing was peripheral blood. Receptors originate from an adult who had HIV and had not received antiretroviral therapy, or was an uninfected healthy control (not recorded which).

This clonotype has ten or more counts. The V call is TRBV5-1, the J call TRBJ1-3; D unclear. Trimming removed 1 base from V and 0 bases from J, with 11 bases in between. CDR1 and CDR2 from the germline V gene are SGHRS and YFSETQ. This CDR3 region has 16 residues. CDR3 sequence reads: CASSLYGLNSGNTIYF. The CDR3 region has the DNA TGCGCCAGCAGCTTGTATGGGCTGAACTCTGGAAACACCATATATTTT.

The CDR3 loop reads CASSFGGKTRKLFF. The CDR3 nucleotides read TGTGCCAGCAGTTTCGGTGGGAAGACACGAAAACTGTTTTTT. The chain recombines TRBV28 with TRBJ1-4; no definite D call. Germline V lookup: CDR1 MDHEN, CDR2 SYDVKM. The length of the CDR3 is 14 residues. Between the trimmed V and J ends, which lost 3 bases and 10 bases, there was a span of 15 bases. The whole variable domain, filled in from reference TRBV28 and TRBJ1-4, reads DVKVTQSSRYLVKRTGEKVFLECVQDMDHENMFWYRQDPGLGLRLIYFSYDVKMKEKGDIPEGYSVSREKKERFSLILESASTNQTSMYLCASSFGGKTRKLFFGSGTQLSVL.

This clonotype showed up just a few times. V and J are TRBV6-2 or TRBV6-3 and TRBJ2-2; weak D call: TRBD1 (6 bases). The CDR3 is made up of 14 amino acids. V gave up 2 bases and J gave up 6 bases, with 10 bases separating them. The V gene's germline CDR1 is MNHEY and CDR2 SVGEGT. The CDR3 sequence: CASSYRQGSGELFF. The CDR3 coding sequence is TGTGCCAGCAGTTACCGGCAGGGGTCCGGGGAGCTGTTTTTT.

V and J are TRBV9 and TRBJ2-7; D remains unclear. This CDR3 region has 13 residues. Germline V gene data show CDR1 as SGDLS and CDR2 as YYNGEE. Trimming removed 4 bases at V and 3 bases at J, with 11 bases between. DNA for the CDR3: TGTGCCAGCAGCAAGGCCGGCGGCTACGAGCAGTACTTC. It is translated as CASSKAGGYEQYF.

This clonotype was seen many times. This chain connects TRBV20-1 to TRBJ1-1; TRBD1 matches at 8 bases. CDR1 DFQATT and CDR2 SNEGSKA come from the germline V gene (reference sequence). After removal of 5 bases from V and 1 base from J, the junction contained 9 bases not matched to a gene. The CDR3 is 15 residues long. For the CDR3, the DNA is TGCAGTGCTCCCCATTGGGGACAGGCGAACACTGAAGCTTTCTTT. As protein: CSAPHWGQANTEAFF.

Ten or more counts support this clonotype. The rearrangement links TRBV5-6 to TRBJ2-7; possible D gene TRBD2, 6 bases. The CDR3 is made up of 12 amino acids. CDR1 is SGHDT and CDR2 is YYEEEE in the germline V gene. V lost 4 bases to trimming and J lost 5 bases, with 10 bases between them. CDR3 bases: TGTGCCAGCAGCCCCGGAGGGGACGAGCAGTACTTC. Translated: CASSPGGDEQYF.

This clonotype has at least ten counts. This chain uses TRBV20-1 with TRBJ2-1; 12 nucleotides match TRBD1. The CDR3 sequence is 14 residues long. The V and J ends lost 5 bases and 9 bases, in that order; junction bases with no gene match: 8. CDR1 DFQATT and CDR2 SNEGSKA come from the germline V gene (reference sequence). CDR3 region: CSAEGQGASSEQFF. Here the CDR3 DNA reads TGCAGTGCTGAGGGACAGGGGGCGTCCAGTGAGCAGTTCTTC.

The gene calls are TRBV27 and TRBJ2-1; 8 nucleotides match TRBD1. Germline loops: CDR1 MNHEY, CDR2 SMNVEV (reference sequence). There are 13 residues in the CDR3. V trimming: 6 bases; J trimming: 8 bases; junction bases outside the gene matches: 6. The CDR3 DNA reads TGTGCCAGCAGCCGCGACAGGGGCCATGAGCAGTTCTTC. Translating it yields CASSRDRGHEQFF.

This clonotype has a handful of counts. V usage is TRBV11-2 and J usage is TRBJ1-1; D unclear. Germline-derived CDR1 and CDR2 are SGHAT and FQNNGV. The CDR3 extends over 13 amino acids. The V and J ends lost 5 bases and 3 bases respectively, with 10 bases between them. The CDR3: CASSLGSHTEAFF. The CDR3 DNA reads TGTGCCAGCAGCCTGGGGAGCCACACTGAAGCTTTCTTT.

The chain combines TRBV16 with TRBJ1-3; D is uncertain. There are 16 residues in the CDR3. Germline V gene data show CDR1 as KGHSY and CDR2 as FQNENV. Trimming took off 3 bases at V and 0 bases at J, with 12 bases between the two ends. The CDR3 DNA sequence: TGTGCCAGCAGCCATCTCGGGCGTTTCTCTGGAAACACCATATATTTT. It yields the protein CASSHLGRFSGNTIYF.

In regard to this clonotype: A much bigger clone sits one base away, suggesting this may be a read error. CDR3 DNA sequence: TGTGCCAACAGTGAACGAGACCGACTTAGCACAGATACGCAGTATTTT. Translating it yields CANSERDRLSTDTQYF. The gene calls are TRBV10-3 and TRBJ2-3; D not certain. Germline loops: CDR1 ENHRY, CDR2 SYGVKD. The CDR3 has 16 amino acids.

V gene TRBV28 combines with J gene TRBJ1-5; D gene ambiguous. Germline values: CDR1 MDHEN, CDR2 SYDVKM. V was pared by 4 bases and J by 3 bases, with 10 bases between. The CDR3 covers 14 residues. CDR3 sequence reads: CASSSGLNNQPQHF. The CDR3 nucleotides read TGTGCCAGCAGTTCCGGGCTCAACAATCAGCCCCAGCATTTT. Full variable domain (missing parts from reference TRBV28 and TRBJ1-5): DVKVTQSSRYLVKRTGEKVFLECVQDMDHENMFWYRQDPGLGLRLIYFSYDVKMKEKGDIPEGYSVSREKKERFSLILESASTNQTSMYLCASSSGLNNQPQHFGDGTRLSIL.

This clonotype was seen at least ten times. The rearrangement links TRBV29-1 to TRBJ2-3; the D gene is possibly TRBD2 (5 bases). Germline V lookup: CDR1 SQVTM, CDR2 ANQGSEA. The length of the CDR3 is 15 residues. Deletions cut 1 base from V and 2 bases from J, with 13 bases between. CDR3 sequence: CSVEGGSPITDTQYF. CDR3 nucleotides: TGCAGCGTTGAAGGTGGGAGCCCGATCACAGATACGCAGTATTTT.

This clonotype appeared many times. The chain links TRBV7-2 to TRBJ2-1, with D possibly TRBD1 on 5 matching bases. The V end was cut by 6 bases, the J end by 7 bases, with 10 bases between. Per germline, CDR1 SGHTA and CDR2 FQGNSA. The CDR3 loop spans 12 amino acids. As DNA, the CDR3 is TGTGCCAGCAGTTCACAGGATAATGAGCAGTTCTTC. Translated, it gives CASSSQDNEQFF.

This clonotype occurred a few times. The CDR3 reads CASSVAGTGTEAFF. The CDR3 bases are TGTGCCAGCAGCGTAGCGGGGACGGGCACTGAAGCTTTCTTT. The chain uses TRBV9 and TRBJ1-1, with D maybe TRBD1 (5 bases). V was trimmed by 0 bases and J by 4 bases, leaving 10 bases between them. From germline, CDR1 is SGDLS and CDR2 YYNGEE. This CDR3 comprises 14 residues.

The chain joins TRBV20-1 to TRBJ1-4; 7 bases are a match to TRBD1. Germline V lookup: CDR1 DFQATT, CDR2 SNEGSKA (reference sequence). V shed 1 base and J 8 bases; nucleotides not matched to a gene: 4. CDR3 size: 13 residues. The chain's CDR3 is CSARGQGVEKLFF. CDR3 coding DNA: TGCAGTGCTAGAGGTCAGGGGGTGGAAAAACTGTTTTTT.

This clonotype was recorded at least ten times. The J gene is TRBJ1-6, the V gene TRBV28, with D possibly TRBD1 on 5 matching bases. This CDR3 is 14 amino acids long. Trimming took off 5 bases at V and 4 bases at J, with 9 bases between the two ends. CDR1 is MDHEN and CDR2 is SYDVKM in the germline V gene. CDR3 nucleotide sequence: TGTGCCAGCAGTGGCAGGGCTTATAATTCACCCCTCCACTTT. It yields the protein CASSGRAYNSPLHF.

This clonotype is medium-sized (0.01 to 0.1%). The rearrangement links TRBV29-1 to TRBJ2-7, with TRBD2 as a possible D gene (6 bases). Germline V gene sequence: CDR1 SQVTM, CDR2 ANQGSEA. Between the trimmed V and J ends, which lost 4 bases and 7 bases, there was a span of 23 bases. The CDR3 has 15 amino acids. The CDR3 sequence: CSVVWRARDPLEQYF. The CDR3 coding sequence is TGCAGCGTTGTATGGAGGGCAAGGGACCCCCTGGAGCAGTACTTC.

In this sample, this clonotype turned up many times. The chain employs TRBV12-5 and TRBJ2-3, with 7 nucleotides matching TRBD2. Looked up from germline, CDR1 is LGHNT and CDR2 is FRNRAP. The CDR3 spans 15 residues. The V segment lost 5 bases and the J segment 1 base; nucleotides outside the gene matches: 6. CDR3 nucleotides: TGTGCTAGTGGTCCGAGCGGGGAAGGCACAGATACGCAGTATTTT. Its translation is CASGPSGEGTDTQYF.